This record looks at one TCR beta chain sequence and its context. V was cut by 7 bases and J by 0 bases, with 14 bases left in between. CDR1 is SNHLY and CDR2 is FYNNEI in the germline V gene. There are 15 residues in the CDR3. This entry belongs to a study of blood T cell repertoires in COVID-19. About the research overall: Material from acute and convalescent COVID-19 was sourced from the United States, Italy and Spain. PBMCs, B-cell-depleted T cells, or T cells provided the cDNA or gDNA that made up the material.

Per the original methods: Nucleated cell number was recorded as an estimate derived from reference gene primer amplification. TCRdb's table, derived via immunoSEQ multiplex PCR, lists solely in-frame clones and lacks some. V and J calls and clone size come straight from that table; D and trimming were deduced from the DNA. The sample carries roughly 100,000 clones, 70% to 90% recorded once. The origin of this receptor is a woman older than 75 with acute or convalescent COVID-19. Sequenced sample: peripheral blood. This sequence joins TRBV2 and TRBJ2-3; unclear D gene. In DNA form, the CDR3 reads TGTGCCAGCAAATACGACGGGTTTAGCACAGATACGCAGTATTTT. It is translated as CASKYDGFSTDTQYF.